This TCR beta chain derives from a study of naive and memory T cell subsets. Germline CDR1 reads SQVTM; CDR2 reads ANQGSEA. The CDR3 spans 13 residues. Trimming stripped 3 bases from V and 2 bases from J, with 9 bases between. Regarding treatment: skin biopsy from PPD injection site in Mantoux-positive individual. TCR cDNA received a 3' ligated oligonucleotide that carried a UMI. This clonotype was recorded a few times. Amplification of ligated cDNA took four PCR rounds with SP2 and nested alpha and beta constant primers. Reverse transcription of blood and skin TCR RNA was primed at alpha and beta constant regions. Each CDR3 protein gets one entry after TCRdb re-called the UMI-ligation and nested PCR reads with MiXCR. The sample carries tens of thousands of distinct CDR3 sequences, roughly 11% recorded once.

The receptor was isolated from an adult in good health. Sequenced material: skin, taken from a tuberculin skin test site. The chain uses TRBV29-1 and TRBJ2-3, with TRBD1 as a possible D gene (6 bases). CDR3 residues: CSVERTATDTQYF. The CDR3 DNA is TGCAGCGTTGAGAGGACAGCCACAGATACGCAGTATTTT.